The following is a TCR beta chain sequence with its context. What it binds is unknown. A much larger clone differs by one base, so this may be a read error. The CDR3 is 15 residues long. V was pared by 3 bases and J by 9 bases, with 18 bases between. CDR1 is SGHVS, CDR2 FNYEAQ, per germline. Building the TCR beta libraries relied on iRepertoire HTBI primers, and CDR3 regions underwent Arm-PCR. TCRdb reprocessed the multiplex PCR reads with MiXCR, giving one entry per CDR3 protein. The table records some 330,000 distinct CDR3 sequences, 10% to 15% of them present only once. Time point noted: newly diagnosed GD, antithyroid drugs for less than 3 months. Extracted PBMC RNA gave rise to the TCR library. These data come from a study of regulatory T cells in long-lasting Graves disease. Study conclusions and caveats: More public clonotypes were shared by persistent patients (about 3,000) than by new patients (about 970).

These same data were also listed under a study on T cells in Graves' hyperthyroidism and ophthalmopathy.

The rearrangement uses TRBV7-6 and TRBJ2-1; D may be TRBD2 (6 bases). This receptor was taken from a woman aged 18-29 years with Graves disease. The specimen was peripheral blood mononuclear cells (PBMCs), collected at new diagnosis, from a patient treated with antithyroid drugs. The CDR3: CASSFDQRGGSEQFF. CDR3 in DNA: TGTGCCAGCAGCTTTGACCAGAGAGGAGGGAGTGAGCAGTTCTTC.